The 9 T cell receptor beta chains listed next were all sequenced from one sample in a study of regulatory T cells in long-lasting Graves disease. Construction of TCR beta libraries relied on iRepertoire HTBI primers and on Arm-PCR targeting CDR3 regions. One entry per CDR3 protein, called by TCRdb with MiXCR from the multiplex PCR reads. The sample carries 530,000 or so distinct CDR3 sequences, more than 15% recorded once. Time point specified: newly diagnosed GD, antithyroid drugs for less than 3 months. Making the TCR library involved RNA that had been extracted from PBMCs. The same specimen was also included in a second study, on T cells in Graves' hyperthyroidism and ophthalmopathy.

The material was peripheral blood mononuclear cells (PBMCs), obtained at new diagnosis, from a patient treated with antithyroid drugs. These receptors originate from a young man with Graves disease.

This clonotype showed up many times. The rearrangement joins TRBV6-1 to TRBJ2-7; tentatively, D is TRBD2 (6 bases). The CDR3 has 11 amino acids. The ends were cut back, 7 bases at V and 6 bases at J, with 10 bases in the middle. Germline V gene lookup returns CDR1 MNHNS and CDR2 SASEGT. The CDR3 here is CASTSGSEQYF. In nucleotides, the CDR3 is TGTGCCAGCACCTCCGGGAGCGAGCAGTACTTC.

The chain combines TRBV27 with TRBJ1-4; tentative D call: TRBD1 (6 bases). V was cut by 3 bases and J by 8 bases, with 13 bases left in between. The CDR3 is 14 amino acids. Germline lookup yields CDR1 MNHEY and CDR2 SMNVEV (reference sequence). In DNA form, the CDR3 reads TGTGCCAGCAGTTTTTCTGGGGGGCTGGAAAAACTGTTTTTT. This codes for CASSFSGGLEKLFF.

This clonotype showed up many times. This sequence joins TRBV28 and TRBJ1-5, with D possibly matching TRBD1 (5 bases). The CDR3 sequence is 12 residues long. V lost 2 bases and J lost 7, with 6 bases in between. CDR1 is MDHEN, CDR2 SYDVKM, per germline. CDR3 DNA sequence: TGTGCCAGCAGTTTAAACAGGCAGCCCCAGCATTTT. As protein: CASSLNRQPQHF.

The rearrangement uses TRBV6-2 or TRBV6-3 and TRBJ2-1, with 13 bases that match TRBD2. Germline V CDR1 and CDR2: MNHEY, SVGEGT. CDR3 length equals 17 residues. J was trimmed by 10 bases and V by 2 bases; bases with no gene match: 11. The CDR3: CASSYQRTSGSHSEQFF. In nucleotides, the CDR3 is TGTGCCAGCAGTTACCAGCGGACTAGCGGGAGTCACAGCGAGCAGTTCTTC.

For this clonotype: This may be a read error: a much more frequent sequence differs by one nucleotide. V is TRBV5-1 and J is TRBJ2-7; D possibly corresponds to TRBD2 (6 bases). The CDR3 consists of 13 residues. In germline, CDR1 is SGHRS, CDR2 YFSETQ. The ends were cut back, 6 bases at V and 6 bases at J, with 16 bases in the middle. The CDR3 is CASTLERGGEQYF. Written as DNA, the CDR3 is TGCGCCAGCACCCTGGAGAGGGGAGGCGAGCAGTACTTC.

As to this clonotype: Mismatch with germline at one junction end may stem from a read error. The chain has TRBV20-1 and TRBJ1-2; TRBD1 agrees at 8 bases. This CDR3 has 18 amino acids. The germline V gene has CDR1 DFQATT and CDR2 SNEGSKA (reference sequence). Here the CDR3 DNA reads TGCAGTGCGAGAGCTTTGAGGGACAGGAGCTTATATGAGGAGGGCTACACCTTC. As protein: CSARALRDRSLYEEGYTF.

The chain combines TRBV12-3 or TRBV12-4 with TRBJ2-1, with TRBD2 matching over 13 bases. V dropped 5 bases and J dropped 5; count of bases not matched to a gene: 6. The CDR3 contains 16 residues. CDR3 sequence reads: CASSGWGLAGNNEQFF. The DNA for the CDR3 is TGTGCCAGCAGTGGGTGGGGACTAGCGGGAAACAATGAGCAGTTCTTC.

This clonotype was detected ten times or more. As DNA, the CDR3 is TGTGCCTGGAGTAGGGGGCCGGACTACGAGCAGTACTTC. Amino acids: CAWSRGPDYEQYF. The chain has TRBV30 and TRBJ2-7, with 7 bases aligning to TRBD1. The CDR3 covers 13 residues. CDR1 and CDR2 (germline): GTSNPN, SVGIG (reference sequence). Losses at the gene ends were 2 bases for V and 3 bases for J; bases not matched to a gene: 4.

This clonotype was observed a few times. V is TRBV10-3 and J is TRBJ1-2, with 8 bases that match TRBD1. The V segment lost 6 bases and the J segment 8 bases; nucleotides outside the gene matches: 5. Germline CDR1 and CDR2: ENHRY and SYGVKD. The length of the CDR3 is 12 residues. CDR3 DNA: TGTGCCATCAGGGCAGGGGGCGGCGGCTACACCTTC. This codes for CAIRAGGGGYTF.